The 29 T cell receptor beta chains given below trace back to one sample, sequenced in a study of beta chain features in type 1 diabetes. Sequenced material consisted of expressed TCRB transcripts (all of the isolated RNA was reverse transcribed). Some clones are missing from TCRdb's copy, which holds only in-frame ones; the method was immunoSEQ multiplex PCR. The data show 70,000 to 95,000 clones, under 35% seen once. Sequenced sample: stem cell memory CD4+ T cells from blood. The receptor source for this set is a young woman in good health.

J is TRBJ2-2 and V is TRBV27; no clear D gene. CDR1 is MNHEY and CDR2 is SMNVEV in the germline V gene (reference sequence). The CDR3 has 15 amino acids. Trimming left V 3 bases short and J 0 bases short, with 8 bases between. The CDR3 nucleotides are TGTGCCAGCAGTTTGAGGCAGACGAACACCGGGGAGCTGTTTTTT. Its translation is CASSLRQTNTGELFF.

This clone was recorded many times. The rearrangement links TRBV5-1 to TRBJ2-2; maybe TRBD2 (6 bases). Germline V CDR1 and CDR2: SGHRS, YFSETQ. This CDR3 has 15 residues. V lost 5 bases to trimming and J lost 4 bases, with 15 bases between them. CDR3 bases: TGCGCCAGCAGTAGGATAGCGGACCTCACCGGGGAGCTGTTTTTT. It codes for CASSRIADLTGELFF.

The sample holds a few counts of this clone. The identical CDR3 is also encoded by other nucleotide sequences in the sample. The DNA of the CDR3 is TGTGCCAGCTCCTTCGGACAGAACACTGAAGCTTTCTTT. Its protein is CASSFGQNTEAFF. The V call is TRBV18, the J call TRBJ1-1; D perhaps matches TRBD1 (5 bases). The CDR3 covers 13 residues. V was cut by 6 bases and J by 1 base, with 9 bases left in between. Germline V gives CDR1 KGHSH, CDR2 LQKENI. The whole variable domain, remainder taken from reference TRBV18 and TRBJ1-1, is NAGVMQNPRHLVRRRGQEARLRCSPMKGHSHVYWYRQLPEEGLKFMVYLQKENIIDESGMPKERFSAEFPKEGPSILRIQQVVRGDSAAYFCASSFGQNTEAFFGQGTRLTVV.

There are many counts of this clone. V is TRBV29-1 and J is TRBJ2-5, with a weak D call TRBD1 (6 bases). The germline V and J ends were trimmed by 7 bases and 2 bases, with 14 bases remaining between them. CDR3 length equals 13 residues. The germline CDR1 and CDR2 sequences are SQVTM and ANQGSEA. The CDR3 region is CSASGTNQETQYF. In DNA form, the CDR3 reads TGCAGCGCCTCCGGGACAAATCAAGAGACCCAGTACTTC.

J is TRBJ2-3 and V is TRBV2; 8 bases line up with TRBD1. The CDR3 contains 12 residues. V lost 7 bases and J lost 8; bases outside the gene matches: 5. Germline values: CDR1 SNHLY, CDR2 FYNNEI. The CDR3 DNA follows: TGTGCCAGCACCAATGACAGGGGTACGCAGTATTTT. Protein: CASTNDRGTQYF.

J is TRBJ1-1 and V is TRBV29-1; 7 positions match TRBD1. The J segment lost 11 bases and the V segment lost 6 bases, leaving 9 bases of the junction unmatched. CDR3 size: 11 residues. In germline, CDR1 is SQVTM, CDR2 ANQGSEA. The CDR3: CSVQGSGAAFF. CDR3 nucleotides: TGCAGCGTACAGGGGTCGGGGGCCGCTTTCTTT.

The table lists this clone with a few counts. The chain couples TRBV4-1 to TRBJ2-5; TRBD2 matches at 8 bases. Trimming removed 5 bases from V and 4 bases from J; junction bases left unmatched: 6. Germline CDR1 is MGHRA and CDR2 is YSYEKL. The CDR3 runs 14 residues. CDR3 nucleotides: TGCGCCAGCAGCGCCCACGGGGGGGCAGAGACCCAGTACTTC. It yields the protein CASSAHGGAETQYF.

The chain recombines TRBV9 with TRBJ2-1; 13 bases are a match to TRBD2. CDR3 length equals 15 residues. Germline V gene data show CDR1 as SGDLS and CDR2 as YYNGEE. Trimming at V came to 5 bases and at J to 9 bases, leaving 8 bases not matched to a gene. CDR3 residues: CASSTSGGAQGEQFF. CDR3 coding DNA: TGTGCCAGCAGTACTAGCGGGGGGGCCCAAGGTGAGCAGTTCTTC.

This clone turned up a few times. CDR3 amino acids: CASSPRRDFDGYTF. The DNA of the CDR3 is TGTGCCAGCTCACCACGTCGGGATTTCGATGGCTACACCTTC. This chain uses TRBV18 with TRBJ1-2, with no clear D. V lost 1 base, J lost 6 bases, and 12 bases lay in between. The CDR3 runs 14 residues. CDR1 is KGHSH, CDR2 LQKENI, per germline. The entire variable domain, with the rest obtained from reference TRBV18 and TRBJ1-2, is as follows: NAGVMQNPRHLVRRRGQEARLRCSPMKGHSHVYWYRQLPEEGLKFMVYLQKENIIDESGMPKERFSAEFPKEGPSILRIQQVVRGDSAAYFCASSPRRDFDGYTFGSGTRLTVV.

The chain links TRBV30 to TRBJ1-2; D is undetermined. V was pared by 3 bases and J by 3 bases, with 14 bases between. Germline V gives CDR1 GTSNPN, CDR2 SVGIG (reference sequence). The CDR3 extends over 14 amino acids. The CDR3 region is CAWSLGVTDYGYTF. Here the CDR3 DNA reads TGTGCCTGGAGCCTAGGAGTGACCGACTATGGCTACACCTTC.

The chain recombines TRBV11-2 with TRBJ1-2; 9 nucleotides align to TRBD1. This CDR3 is 14 amino acids long. Trimming cost V 0 bases and J 5 bases; bases outside gene matches: 1. Germline CDR1 SGHAT, CDR2 FQNNGV. The CDR3 DNA follows: TGTGCCAGCAGCTTAGAGACAGGGGGGTATGGCTACACCTTC. It encodes CASSLETGGYGYTF.

The rearrangement links TRBV5-4 to TRBJ2-3; the match to TRBD2 covers 7 bases. The CDR3 sequence is 16 residues long. Losses at the gene ends were 2 bases for V and 2 bases for J; bases not matched to a gene: 8. Germline V gene lookup returns CDR1 SGHNT and CDR2 YYREEE (reference sequence). The CDR3 sequence: CASSFGLEQVTDTQYF. The DNA of the CDR3 is TGTGCCAGCAGCTTCGGACTAGAGCAGGTCACAGATACGCAGTATTTT.

V is TRBV6-6 and J is TRBJ1-1, with TRBD1 identical over 7 bases. The CDR3 loop spans 13 amino acids. The ends lost 6 bases at V and 3 bases at J; junction bases unmatched: 4. CDR1 is MNHNY and CDR2 is SVGAGI in the germline V gene (reference sequence). CDR3 DNA sequence: TGTGCCAGCAGCGGGGGACAGTACACTGAAGCTTTCTTT. It is translated as CASSGGQYTEAFF.

This clone was observed a handful of times. The chain couples TRBV18 to TRBJ1-1; 8 nucleotides align to TRBD1. Germline trimming cut 1 base from V and 3 bases from J; bases unmatched to any gene: 4. CDR1 is KGHSH, CDR2 LQKENI, per germline. This CDR3 has 15 residues. The CDR3 protein is CASSPLKQGDTEAFF. DNA of the CDR3: TGTGCCAGCTCACCACTTAAACAGGGGGACACTGAAGCTTTCTTT.

This chain uses TRBV6-1 with TRBJ1-2; 7 bases agree with TRBD1. The CDR3 loop spans 13 amino acids. CDR1 is MNHNS, CDR2 SASEGT, per germline. With 2 bases clipped from V and 7 bases from J, the junction kept 4 bases outside the gene matches. The CDR3 bases are TGTGCCAGCAGTGAACAGGCAGGGGGTGGCTACACCTTC. It encodes CASSEQAGGGYTF.

The chain uses TRBV5-1 and TRBJ1-1, with TRBD1 as a possible D gene (6 bases). The V gene lost 2 bases and the J gene lost 7 bases, with 15 bases spanning the gap. Germline V CDR1 and CDR2: SGHRS, YFSETQ. The length of the CDR3 is 14 residues. CDR3 protein: CASSFSGGSGEAFF. The CDR3 DNA reads TGCGCCAGCAGCTTCTCTGGGGGCTCTGGTGAAGCTTTCTTT.

This chain links TRBV30 with TRBJ1-1; D is undetermined. CDR1 is GTSNPN and CDR2 is SVGIG in the germline V gene (reference sequence). This CDR3 contains 11 residues. Trimming took 0 bases from V and 11 from J, leaving 10 bases between them. CDR3 region: CAWSVRSGAFF. CDR3 coding DNA: TGTGCCTGGAGTGTACGGAGCGGGGCTTTCTTT.

The chain carries TRBV6-5 and TRBJ1-2; TRBD1 agrees at 7 bases. The CDR3 is made up of 13 amino acids. The J segment lost 8 bases and the V segment lost 6 bases, leaving 9 bases of the junction unmatched. CDR1 is MNHEY and CDR2 is SVGAGI in the germline V gene. Here the CDR3 reads CASSGGQFNGYTF. In nucleotides, the CDR3 is TGTGCCAGCAGCGGGGGACAGTTCAACGGCTACACCTTC.

This chain connects TRBV7-2 to TRBJ2-5; D is unresolved. The CDR3 is 12 amino acids. The V gene's germline CDR1 is SGHTA and CDR2 FQGNSA. The ends were cut back, 5 bases at V and 3 bases at J, with 7 bases in the middle. CDR3 nucleotides: TGTGCCAGCAGCCAAAAAAAAGAGACCCAGTACTTC. It codes for CASSQKKETQYF.

The chain has TRBV29-1 and TRBJ2-3; 7 bases agree with TRBD2. The CDR3 length is 14 residues. V gave up 7 bases and J gave up 0 bases; unmatched junction bases: 7. Germline V gives CDR1 SQVTM, CDR2 ANQGSEA. The CDR3 DNA sequence: TGCAGCGGTGGGGAGGGCAGTAGCACAGATACGCAGTATTTT. It is translated as CSGGEGSSTDTQYF.

The CDR3, as DNA: TGTGCCAGCAGCCAGAGGACAGATACGCAGTATTTT. Its protein is CASSQRTDTQYF. The J gene is TRBJ2-3, the V gene TRBV2; D is ambiguous. This CDR3 region has 12 residues. The V and J ends lost 6 bases and 3 bases respectively, with 7 bases between them. CDR1 is SNHLY, CDR2 FYNNEI, per germline.

The genes are TRBV30 and TRBJ2-7; the D gene is possibly TRBD1 (5 bases). Germline values: CDR1 GTSNPN, CDR2 SVGIG (reference sequence). V was pared by 3 bases and J by 2 bases, with 11 bases between. This CDR3 has 13 amino acids. The CDR3, as DNA: TGTGCCTGGAGGCAGGGTCTAGCCTACGAGCAGTACTTC. Amino acids: CAWRQGLAYEQYF. Variable domain in full (rest from reference TRBV30 and TRBJ2-7): SQTIHQWPATLVQPVGSPLSLECTVEGTSNPNLYWYRQAAGRGLQLLFYSVGIGQISSEVPQNLSASRPQDRQFILSSKKLLLSDSGFYLCAWRQGLAYEQYFGPGTRLTVT.

This clone was observed a handful of times. The genes are TRBV28 and TRBJ1-2, with TRBD1 as a possible D gene (5 bases). The CDR3 is 15 amino acids. Germline values: CDR1 MDHEN, CDR2 SYDVKM. Trimming pared 9 bases from V and 3 bases from J, leaving 20 bases between. This chain's CDR3 is CASGTDGGSYYGYTF. The DNA of the CDR3 is TGTGCCAGTGGAACGGACGGGGGGAGCTACTATGGCTACACCTTC.

This clone was found a few times. This chain joins TRBV19 and TRBJ2-1, with 11 bases fitting TRBD2. Germline V gives CDR1 LNHDA, CDR2 SQIVND (reference sequence). With V trimmed by 10 bases and J by 3 bases, 5 bases remained unmatched. The CDR3 contains 14 residues. The CDR3 sequence is CATVGTSGYNEQFF. CDR3 DNA sequence: TGTGCCACAGTAGGGACTAGCGGCTACAATGAGCAGTTCTTC. Full variable domain (rest looked up from reference TRBV19 and TRBJ2-1): DGGITQSPKYLFRKEGQNVTLSCEQNLNHDAMYWYRQDPGQGLRLIYYSQIVNDFQKGDIAEGYSVSREKKESFPLTVTSAQKNPTAFYLCATVGTSGYNEQFFGPGTRLTVL.

The chain couples TRBV30 to TRBJ2-3; 7 positions agree with TRBD2. Germline V gene data show CDR1 as GTSNPN and CDR2 as SVGIG (reference sequence). There are 13 residues in the CDR3. After removal of 5 bases from V and 4 bases from J, the junction contained 6 bases not matched to a gene. The chain's CDR3 is CAWASGVADTQYF. CDR3 DNA: TGTGCCTGGGCCAGCGGGGTGGCAGATACGCAGTATTTT.

The rearrangement links TRBV15 to TRBJ1-5; the match to TRBD1 covers 9 bases. The CDR3 has 14 residues. Per germline, CDR1 LNHNV and CDR2 YYDKDF (reference sequence). The V segment lost 1 base and the J segment 5 bases; nucleotides outside the gene matches: 0. The DNA for the CDR3 is TGTGCCACCAGCAGAGGACAGGGGGATCAGCCCCAGCATTTT. Translating it yields CATSRGQGDQPQHF.

J is TRBJ1-1 and V is TRBV5-1; the D is unclear. Germline-derived CDR1 and CDR2 are SGHRS and YFSETQ. Trimming cost V 0 bases and J 1 base, with 13 bases left between them. This CDR3 has 16 amino acids. The CDR3 loop reads CASSLVAIKPNTEAFF. CDR3 DNA: TGCGCCAGCAGCTTGGTGGCCATTAAACCGAACACTGAAGCTTTCTTT. Filled out from reference TRBV5-1 and TRBJ1-1, the complete variable domain reads KAGVTQTPRYLIKTRGQQVTLSCSPISGHRSVSWYQQTPGQGLQFLFEYFSETQRNKGNFPGRFSGRQFSNSRSEMNVSTLELGDSALYLCASSLVAIKPNTEAFFGQGTRLTVV.

There are a few counts of this clone. The genes are TRBV30 and TRBJ2-4; D is unclear. The CDR3 loop spans 13 amino acids. Trimming left V 2 bases short and J 6 bases short, with 11 bases between. Germline values: CDR1 GTSNPN, CDR2 SVGIG (reference sequence). The CDR3 DNA sequence: TGTGCCTGGAGTCCAGACGCGGTAAACATTCAGTACTTC. Amino acid sequence: CAWSPDAVNIQYF.

A few counts support this clone. CDR3 nucleotides: TGTGCCAGCACCTTTAGCGGGGGGCAGGAGACCCAGTACTTC. Translated, it gives CASTFSGGQETQYF. This chain links TRBV7-2 with TRBJ2-5; 10 bases agree with TRBD2. The CDR3 has 14 amino acids. Per the germline V gene, CDR1 is SGHTA and CDR2 is FQGNSA. V lost 7 bases and J lost 5; bases outside the gene matches: 7. The full variable domain, with the rest looked up from reference TRBV7-2 and TRBJ2-5, is GAGVSQSPSNKVTEKGKDVELRCDPISGHTALYWYRQSLGQGLEFLIYFQGNSAPDKSGLPSDRFSAERTGGSVSTLTIQRTQQEDSAVYLCASTFSGGQETQYFGPGTRLLVL.